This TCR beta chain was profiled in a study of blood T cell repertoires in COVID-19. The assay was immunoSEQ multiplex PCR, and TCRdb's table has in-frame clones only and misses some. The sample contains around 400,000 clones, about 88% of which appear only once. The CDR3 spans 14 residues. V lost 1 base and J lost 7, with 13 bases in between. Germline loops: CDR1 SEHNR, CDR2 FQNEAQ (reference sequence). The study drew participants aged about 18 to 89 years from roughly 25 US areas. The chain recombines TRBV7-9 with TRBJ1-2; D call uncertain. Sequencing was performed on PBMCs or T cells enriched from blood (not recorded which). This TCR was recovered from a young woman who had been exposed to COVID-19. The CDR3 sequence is CASSLGAGAGGYTF. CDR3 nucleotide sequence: TGTGCCAGCAGCTTAGGGGCAGGCGCTGGTGGCTACACCTTC.